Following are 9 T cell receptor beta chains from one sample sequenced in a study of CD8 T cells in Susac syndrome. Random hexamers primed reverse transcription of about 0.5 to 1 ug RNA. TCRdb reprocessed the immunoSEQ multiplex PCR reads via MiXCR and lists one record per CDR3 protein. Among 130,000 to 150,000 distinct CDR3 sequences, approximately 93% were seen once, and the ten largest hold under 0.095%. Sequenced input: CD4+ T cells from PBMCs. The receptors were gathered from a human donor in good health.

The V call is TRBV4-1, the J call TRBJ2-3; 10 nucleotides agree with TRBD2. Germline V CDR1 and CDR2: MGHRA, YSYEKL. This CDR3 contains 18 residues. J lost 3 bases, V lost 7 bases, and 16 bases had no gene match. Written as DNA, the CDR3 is TGCGCCAGCACCAAACTCGGTCTAGCGGGAGAGGAAACAGATACGCAGTATTTT. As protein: CASTKLGLAGEETDTQYF.

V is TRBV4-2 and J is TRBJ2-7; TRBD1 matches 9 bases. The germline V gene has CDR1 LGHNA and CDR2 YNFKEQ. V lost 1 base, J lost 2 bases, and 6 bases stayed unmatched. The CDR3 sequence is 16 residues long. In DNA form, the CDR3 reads TGTGCCAGCAGCCAAGCCGCGACAGGGGGGACCTACGAGCAGTACTTC. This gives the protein CASSQAATGGTYEQYF.

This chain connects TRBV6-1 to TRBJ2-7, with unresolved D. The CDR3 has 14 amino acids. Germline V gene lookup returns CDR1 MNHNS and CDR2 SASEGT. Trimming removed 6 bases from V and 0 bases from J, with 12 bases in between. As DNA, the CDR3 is TGTGCCAGCAGCCCGATGGCATTCTCCTACGAGCAGTACTTC. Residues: CASSPMAFSYEQYF.

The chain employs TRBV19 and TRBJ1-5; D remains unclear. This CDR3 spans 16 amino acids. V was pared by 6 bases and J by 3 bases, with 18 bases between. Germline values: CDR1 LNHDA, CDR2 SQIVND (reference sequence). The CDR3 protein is CASRREVGGNNQPQHF. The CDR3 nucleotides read TGTGCCAGTAGACGTGAAGTTGGCGGGAACAATCAGCCCCAGCATTTT.

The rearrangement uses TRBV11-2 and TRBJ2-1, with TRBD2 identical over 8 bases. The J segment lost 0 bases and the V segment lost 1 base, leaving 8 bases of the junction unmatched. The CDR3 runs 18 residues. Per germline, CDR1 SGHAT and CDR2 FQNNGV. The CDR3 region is CASSLAARLASSYNEQFF. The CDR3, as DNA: TGTGCCAGCAGCTTAGCGGCCAGACTAGCGAGCTCCTACAATGAGCAGTTCTTC.

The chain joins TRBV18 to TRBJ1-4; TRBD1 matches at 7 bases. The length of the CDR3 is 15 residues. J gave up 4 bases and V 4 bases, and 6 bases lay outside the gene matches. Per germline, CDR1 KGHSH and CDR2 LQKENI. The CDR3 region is CASSQSTGNNEKLFF. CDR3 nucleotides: TGTGCCAGCTCACAATCGACAGGGAATAATGAAAAACTGTTTTTT.

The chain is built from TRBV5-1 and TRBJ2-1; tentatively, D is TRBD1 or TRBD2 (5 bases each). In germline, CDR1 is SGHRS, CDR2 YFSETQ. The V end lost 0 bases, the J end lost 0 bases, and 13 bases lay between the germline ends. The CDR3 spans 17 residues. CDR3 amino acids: CASSLALGTSSYNEQFF. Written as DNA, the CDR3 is TGCGCCAGCAGCTTGGCCCTAGGGACGAGCTCCTACAATGAGCAGTTCTTC.

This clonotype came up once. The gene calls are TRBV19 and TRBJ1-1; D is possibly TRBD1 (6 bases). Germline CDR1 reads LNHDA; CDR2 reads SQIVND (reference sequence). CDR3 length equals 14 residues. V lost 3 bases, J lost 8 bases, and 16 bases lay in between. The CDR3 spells CASSMYRVDSEAFF. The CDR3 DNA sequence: TGTGCCAGTAGTATGTACAGGGTTGATTCGGAAGCTTTCTTT.

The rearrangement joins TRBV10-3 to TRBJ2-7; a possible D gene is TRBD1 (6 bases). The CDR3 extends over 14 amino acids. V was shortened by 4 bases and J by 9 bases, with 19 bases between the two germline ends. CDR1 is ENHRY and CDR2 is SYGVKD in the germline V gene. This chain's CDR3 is CAISVSTGTTRQYF. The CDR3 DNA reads TGTGCCATCAGTGTGTCGACAGGTACTACGAGGCAGTACTTC.